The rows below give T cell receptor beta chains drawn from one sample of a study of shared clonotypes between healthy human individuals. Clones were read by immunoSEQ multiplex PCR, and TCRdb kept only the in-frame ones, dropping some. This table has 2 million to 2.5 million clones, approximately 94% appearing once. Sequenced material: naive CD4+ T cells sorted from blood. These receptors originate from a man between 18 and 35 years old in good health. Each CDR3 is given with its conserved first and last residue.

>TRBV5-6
CASSLSGFQFF
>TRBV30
CAWSGAGNQETQYF
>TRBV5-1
CASSRNPGGLETQYF
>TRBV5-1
CASSSGQNTEAFF
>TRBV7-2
CASSLAGEPYEQYF
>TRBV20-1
CSVSSTDTQYF
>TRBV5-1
CASTRQGNTEAFF
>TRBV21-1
CASSKARVEGVTTSYEQYF
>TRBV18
CASSPPLVSEQFF
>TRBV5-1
CASSLAGQTYGYTF